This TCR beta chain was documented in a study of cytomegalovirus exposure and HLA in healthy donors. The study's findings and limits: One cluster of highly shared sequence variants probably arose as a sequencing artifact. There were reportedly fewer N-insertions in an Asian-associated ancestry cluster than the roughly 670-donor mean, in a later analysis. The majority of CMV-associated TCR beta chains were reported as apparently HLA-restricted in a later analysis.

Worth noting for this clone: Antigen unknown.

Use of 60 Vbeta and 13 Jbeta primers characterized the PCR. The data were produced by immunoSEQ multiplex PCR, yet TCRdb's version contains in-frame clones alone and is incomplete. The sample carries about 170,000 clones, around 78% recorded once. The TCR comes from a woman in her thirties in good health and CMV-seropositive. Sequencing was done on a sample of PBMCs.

In nucleotides, the CDR3 is TGTGCCAGCAGCCCTCCCGGGGGGGGCTCCTACGAGCAGTACTTC. Its translation: CASSPPGGGSYEQYF. V and J are TRBV7-9 and TRBJ2-7; 8 bases align to TRBD2. The CDR3 covers 15 residues. Per germline, CDR1 SEHNR and CDR2 FQNEAQ (reference sequence). The junction had 6 bases not matched to a gene; V was cut back by 5 bases and J by 0 bases.